Listed below are T cell receptor beta chains from one sample, sequenced in a study of shared clonotypes between healthy human individuals. The method was immunoSEQ multiplex PCR; TCRdb's version includes in-frame clones alone and lacks a portion of them. The table lists roughly 2,000,000 clones, 80% to 95% of them singletons, with less than 2% in the top ten. The material sequenced was naive CD8+ T cells from PBMCs. These TCRs come from a man between 18 and 29 years old in good health. Some clones in this sample may be carry-over from other donors' samples. Both conserved end residues are part of each CDR3. Fields, in order: V gene, J gene, D gene, clone size, CDR3 protein, CDR3 DNA. The D gene is left open where the match is weak. Part of the rows lack a size; the others show once, few, many or a class for expanded clones.

TRBV6-5	TRBJ2-3	NA	NA	CASTPIGSSTDTQYF	TGTGCCAGCACCCCCATAGGGTCTAGCACAGATACGCAGTATTTT
TRBV27	TRBJ2-7	NA	NA	CARPSGDSSSYEQYF	TGTGCCAGACCAAGCGGGGACAGCAGCTCCTACGAGCAGTACTTC
TRBV5-6	TRBJ2-1	TRBD2	NA	CASSETSATNEQFF	TGTGCCAGCAGCGAGACTAGCGCTACCAATGAGCAGTTCTTC
TRBV9	TRBJ2-3	NA	once	CASSTRPGDTQYF	TGTGCCAGCAGCACCCGACCCGGGGATACGCAGTATTTT
TRBV27	TRBJ2-1	TRBD2	NA	CASSLLAGRGEQFF	TGTGCCAGCAGTTTGCTAGCGGGACGGGGTGAGCAGTTCTTC
TRBV5-1	TRBJ2-5	TRBD2	NA	CASSVASGSRETQYF	TGCGCCAGCAGCGTGGCTAGCGGGAGTCGAGAGACCCAGTACTTC
TRBV9	TRBJ1-2	TRBD1	few	CASSVRDSYGYTF	TGTGCCAGCAGCGTAAGGGACAGCTATGGCTACACCTTC
TRBV7-9	TRBJ2-7	NA	NA	CASSLAWEAEQYF	TGTGCCAGCAGCTTAGCTTGGGAAGCCGAGCAGTACTTC
TRBV6-6	TRBJ2-2	NA	NA	CASKKGVAANTGELFF	TGTGCCAGCAAGAAAGGGGTAGCGGCGAACACCGGGGAGCTGTTTTTT
TRBV10-3	TRBJ1-2	NA	NA	CAISESQGSFYGYTF	TGTGCCATCAGTGAGTCCCAGGGCAGCTTCTATGGCTACACCTTC
TRBV7-9	TRBJ2-1	NA	NA	CASSLMRSSYNEQFF	TGTGCCAGCAGCTTAATGAGGAGCTCCTACAATGAGCAGTTCTTC
TRBV27	TRBJ2-1	NA	NA	CAARGIYNEQFF	TGTGCCGCGAGGGGGATATACAATGAGCAGTTCTTC
TRBV5-6	TRBJ2-5	NA	NA	CASSLGGEAQYF	TGTGCCAGCAGCTTGGGGGGAGAGGCCCAGTACTTC
TRBV7-9	TRBJ2-7	TRBD1	NA	CASSPMTGASYEQYF	TGTGCCAGCAGCCCTATGACAGGGGCCTCCTACGAGCAGTACTTC
TRBV28	TRBJ2-7	NA	NA	CASSPPSRREQYF	TGTGCCAGCAGTCCCCCCTCGCGGCGAGAGCAGTACTTC
TRBV5-3	TRBJ2-7	NA	NA	CARSLWDPFYEQYF	TGTGCCAGAAGCTTGTGGGACCCCTTCTACGAGCAGTACTTC
TRBV7-8	TRBJ2-2	NA	NA	CASSFARLRGRGGELFF	TGTGCCAGCAGCTTCGCTAGACTAAGGGGAAGGGGCGGGGAGCTGTTTTTT
TRBV29-1	TRBJ1-2	NA	once	CSVPTGRDGYTF	TGCAGCGTTCCGACCGGTCGGGATGGCTACACCTTC
TRBV7-3	TRBJ2-5	TRBD2	once	CASSLGLAGDGWETQYF	TGTGCCAGCAGCCTAGGACTAGCGGGAGATGGTTGGGAGACCCAGTACTTC
TRBV4-1	TRBJ2-1	NA	NA	CASSQDGGYNEQFF	TGCGCCAGCAGCCAAGATGGTGGTTACAATGAGCAGTTCTTC
TRBV19	TRBJ2-7	TRBD1	NA	CATSDRVRAYEQYF	TGTGCCACCAGTGACAGGGTGCGGGCCTACGAGCAGTACTTC
TRBV10-3	TRBJ1-2	TRBD1	NA	CAIRSPDRGSLYGYTF	TGTGCCATCCGGAGCCCCGACAGGGGGAGTCTCTATGGCTACACCTTC
TRBV4-1	TRBJ2-1	NA	NA	CASSPDGQIYNEQFF	TGCGCCAGCAGCCCCGACGGGCAGATCTACAATGAGCAGTTCTTC
TRBV7-9	TRBJ2-7	NA	NA	CASSLSSGSNEQYF	TGTGCCAGCAGCCTTAGCAGCGGTAGCAACGAGCAGTACTTC
TRBV7-3	TRBJ2-1	TRBD2	once	CASSPGTSGRKNNEQFF	TGTGCCAGCAGTCCCGGGACTAGCGGGAGAAAAAACAATGAGCAGTTCTTC
TRBV9	TRBJ2-7	TRBD2	NA	CASSVKTSGPYEQYF	TGTGCCAGCAGCGTGAAGACTAGCGGGCCCTACGAGCAGTACTTC
TRBV7-9	TRBJ2-7	TRBD2	NA	CASSLVFGGRSTYEQYF	TGTGCCAGCAGCTTAGTTTTCGGCGGGAGGTCCACCTACGAGCAGTACTTC
TRBV27	TRBJ2-7	NA	NA	CASRERGSYEQYF	TGTGCCAGCAGGGAAAGGGGTTCCTACGAGCAGTACTTC
TRBV28	TRBJ2-7	NA	NA	CASSMTAPGEQYF	TGTGCCAGCAGTATGACGGCCCCGGGCGAGCAGTACTTC
TRBV18	TRBJ2-3	NA	NA	CASSPGDRSEDTQYF	TGTGCCAGCTCCCCGGGGGACAGAAGTGAAGATACGCAGTATTTT
TRBV19	TRBJ1-1	TRBD1	NA	CASSEYGTAMNTEAFF	TGTGCCAGTAGTGAATACGGGACAGCTATGAACACTGAAGCTTTCTTT
TRBV18	TRBJ1-4	TRBD1	NA	CASSPRTGDEKLFF	TGTGCCAGCTCACCCCGGACAGGGGATGAAAAACTGTTTTTT
TRBV28	TRBJ1-1	NA	NA	CASTLLGGAEAFF	TGTGCCAGCACCCTCTTAGGGGGTGCTGAAGCTTTCTTT
TRBV15	TRBJ2-7	NA	NA	CATSSSGLSYEQYF	TGTGCCACCAGCTCGAGCGGGCTGAGCTACGAGCAGTACTTC
TRBV27	TRBJ2-1	NA	once	CASSPYTGINEQFF	TGTGCCAGCAGTCCGTACACAGGGATCAATGAGCAGTTCTTC
TRBV6-1	TRBJ1-1	NA	NA	CASSARQFMNTEAFF	TGTGCCAGCAGCGCCCGACAGTTCATGAACACTGAAGCTTTCTTT
TRBV7-3	TRBJ2-2	NA	NA	CASSSGTPNTGELFF	TGTGCCAGCAGCTCCGGGACACCGAACACCGGGGAGCTGTTTTTT
TRBV28	TRBJ2-7	NA	NA	CATIWTAESSYEQYF	TGTGCCACCATATGGACGGCGGAAAGCTCCTACGAGCAGTACTTC
TRBV7-9	TRBJ1-3	NA	NA	CAGLGGSGNTIYF	TGTGCCGGCCTTGGCGGTTCTGGAAACACCATATATTTT
TRBV19	TRBJ2-7	NA	NA	CASSIKLTNYEQYF	TGTGCCAGTAGTATAAAACTGACAAACTACGAGCAGTACTTC
TRBV27	TRBJ1-1	NA	NA	CASSLEGRAEAFF	TGTGCCAGCAGTTTGGAGGGCCGCGCTGAAGCTTTCTTT
TRBV6-1	TRBJ2-7	TRBD2	NA	CASSELRAGGGFSREQYF	TGTGCCAGCAGTGAACTACGAGCGGGAGGGGGATTCTCGCGGGAGCAGTACTTC